These 13 T cell receptor beta chains originate from one sample sequenced in a study of CD8+CD57+ T cells in acquired aplastic anemia. For sequencing, patients were chosen who had shown expansion of CD8+CD57+ cells by flow cytometry. Template material for TCR beta VDJ and CDR3 profiling consisted of genomic DNA. TCRdb ran MiXCR on the reads and lists one entry per CDR3 protein. Among about 180,000 distinct CDR3 sequences, 40% to 55% were seen once, and the ten largest hold more than 1%. The sequencing sample was made of sorted CD4+, CD8+, or CD8+CD57+ T cells (not recorded which) from PBMCs. The origin of the receptors is a human donor with aplastic anemia.

This clonotype was recorded at least ten times. This chain joins TRBV5-1 and TRBJ1-6; TRBD1 matches 8 bases. The CDR3 loop spans 14 amino acids. V shed 6 bases, J shed 9 bases, and the junction held 8 bases outside the gene matches. Germline V lookup: CDR1 SGHRS, CDR2 YFSETQ. The CDR3 coding sequence is TGCGCCAGCACCCCGGAACAGGGGGTTTCACCCCTCCACTTT. Its translation is CASTPEQGVSPLHF.

This clonotype appeared many times. The rearrangement joins TRBV19 to TRBJ1-6; D may be TRBD1 (5 bases). The length of the CDR3 is 14 residues. Trimming took off 5 bases at V and 5 bases at J, with 10 bases between the two ends. Germline V gene sequence: CDR1 LNHDA, CDR2 SQIVND (reference sequence). CDR3 sequence: CASSPGQDNSPLHF. In DNA form, the CDR3 reads TGTGCCAGTAGTCCAGGGCAGGATAATTCACCCCTCCACTTT. Together with reference TRBV19 and TRBJ1-6, the CDR3 gives the full variable domain: DGGITQSPKYLFRKEGQNVTLSCEQNLNHDAMYWYRQDPGQGLRLIYYSQIVNDFQKGDIAEGYSVSREKKESFPLTVTSAQKNPTAFYLCASSPGQDNSPLHFGNGTRLTVT.

In this sample, this clonotype turned up many times. This chain uses TRBV5-5 with TRBJ2-6; D unresolved. Germline assignment: CDR1 SGHKS and CDR2 YYEKEE (reference sequence). The V and J ends lost 0 bases and 0 bases respectively, with 4 bases between them. The CDR3 contains 15 residues. The CDR3 nucleotides are TGTGCCAGCAGCTTGGGGTACTCTGGGGCCAACGTCCTGACTTTC. This gives the protein CASSLGYSGANVLTF. Filled out from reference TRBV5-5 and TRBJ2-6, the complete variable domain reads DAGVTQSPTHLIKTRGQQVTLRCSPISGHKSVSWYQQVLGQGPQFIFQYYEKEERGRGNFPDRFSARQFPNYSSELNVNALLLGDSALYLCASSLGYSGANVLTFGAGSRLTVL.

This clonotype showed up many times. V gene TRBV2 combines with J gene TRBJ1-1; D is undetermined. The CDR3 contains 14 residues. Germline V gene sequence: CDR1 SNHLY, CDR2 FYNNEI. The V and J ends lost 6 bases and 1 base respectively, with 12 bases between them. Here the CDR3 reads CASSRVTGNTEAFF. As DNA, the CDR3 is TGTGCCAGCAGCCGCGTCACCGGGAACACTGAAGCTTTCTTT.

V and J are TRBV5-1 and TRBJ1-4; a possible D gene is TRBD1 (5 bases). V was pared by 0 bases and J by 7 bases, with 13 bases between. Germline V gene sequence: CDR1 SGHRS, CDR2 YFSETQ. The CDR3 runs 15 residues. The CDR3 loop reads CASSLDGGVGEKLFF. The CDR3, as DNA: TGCGCCAGCAGCTTGGACGGGGGTGTCGGTGAAAAACTGTTTTTT.

The V gene is TRBV25-1, the J gene TRBJ2-5; D might be TRBD2 (5 bases). The germline CDR1 and CDR2 sequences are MGHDK and SYGVNS. Trimming removed 4 bases at V and 2 bases at J, with 14 bases between. This CDR3 region has 15 residues. The CDR3 region is CASSGWGGGQETQYF. The CDR3 region has the DNA TGTGCCAGCAGTGGTTGGGGTGGAGGACAAGAGACCCAGTACTTC.

V gene TRBV9 combines with J gene TRBJ2-1; the match to TRBD2 covers 7 bases. CDR3 size: 14 residues. With V trimmed by 3 bases and J by 2 bases, 2 bases remained unmatched. Germline CDR1 SGDLS, CDR2 YYNGEE. The CDR3 is CASSAGLAYNEQFF. DNA of the CDR3: TGTGCCAGCAGCGCTGGACTAGCCTACAATGAGCAGTTCTTC.

The sample holds many counts of this clonotype. CDR3 DNA: TGTGCCAGCAGCATTAGCGGGGTAAACACCGGGGAGCTGTTTTTT. It specifies CASSISGVNTGELFF. The V and J genes are TRBV11-2 and TRBJ2-2; 8 bases are a match to TRBD2. Trimming removed 5 bases from V and 2 bases from J; junction bases left unmatched: 4. In germline, CDR1 is SGHAT, CDR2 FQNNGV. The CDR3 loop spans 15 amino acids.

This rearrangement joins TRBV2 to TRBJ2-7; D unclear. CDR3 length: 14 residues. The germline gives CDR1 SNHLY, CDR2 FYNNEI. V lost 2 bases to trimming and J lost 2 bases, with 10 bases between them. CDR3 coding DNA: TGTGCCAGCAGTGAAAGTCTTCTTCCCTACGAGCAGTACTTC. Translating it yields CASSESLLPYEQYF.

Concerning this clonotype itself: A junction boundary mismatches the germline segment, possibly from a read error. The rearrangement uses TRBV29-1 and TRBJ2-7; D may be TRBD1 (6 bases). Germline CDR1 SQVTM, CDR2 ANQGSEA. This CDR3 comprises 13 residues. CDR3 sequence reads: CSVELQGPYEEYF. The DNA for the CDR3 is TGCAGCGTTGAGTTACAGGGACCGTACGAGGAGTACTTC.

This clonotype was recorded at least ten times. The chain joins TRBV7-8 to TRBJ2-7, with TRBD2 matching 11 bases. Germline CDR1 reads SGHVS; CDR2 reads FQNEAQ. V shed 2 bases, J shed 3 bases, and the junction held 6 bases outside the gene matches. The CDR3 totals 16 residues. The CDR3 reads CASSLFGTSGNYEQYF. The DNA of the CDR3 is TGTGCCAGCAGCTTATTCGGGACTAGCGGAAACTACGAGCAGTACTTC. Full variable domain (outside the CDR3, taken from reference TRBV7-8 and TRBJ2-7): GAGVSQSPRYKVAKRGQDVALRCDPISGHVSLFWYQQALGQGPEFLTYFQNEAQLDKSGLPSDRFFAERPEGSVSTLKIQRTQQEDSAVYLCASSLFGTSGNYEQYFGPGTRLTVT.

This clonotype was seen repeatedly, ten times or more. J is TRBJ1-6 and V is TRBV20-1; unclear D gene. This CDR3 has 13 residues. Germline V lookup: CDR1 DFQATT, CDR2 SNEGSKA (reference sequence). The V end lost 3 bases, the J end lost 7 bases, and 10 bases lay between the germline ends. CDR3 DNA: TGCAGTGCTAGGCGCGGGCGGAATTCACCCCTCCACTTT. This translates into CSARRGRNSPLHF.

In its sample, this clonotype was seen once. Relative to the germline gene, one junction end is altered; a read error may explain this. The gene calls are TRBV7-7 and TRBJ2-3; 12 bases fit TRBD2. The CDR3 is made up of 17 amino acids. In germline, CDR1 is SSHAT, CDR2 FNYEAQ (reference sequence). DNA of the CDR3: TGTGCTAGCAGCCCCAGACTAGCGGGAGTAGGCACAGATACGCAGTATTTT. It translates to CASSPRLAGVGTDTQYF.